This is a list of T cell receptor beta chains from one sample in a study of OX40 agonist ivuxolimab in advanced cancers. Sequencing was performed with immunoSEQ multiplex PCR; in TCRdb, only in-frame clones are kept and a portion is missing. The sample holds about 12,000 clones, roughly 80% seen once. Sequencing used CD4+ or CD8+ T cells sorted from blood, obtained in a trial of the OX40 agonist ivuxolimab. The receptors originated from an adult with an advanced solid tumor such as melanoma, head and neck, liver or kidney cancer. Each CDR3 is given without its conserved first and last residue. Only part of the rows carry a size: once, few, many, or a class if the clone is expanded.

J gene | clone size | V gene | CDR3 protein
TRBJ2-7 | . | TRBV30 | AWGPSSYEQY
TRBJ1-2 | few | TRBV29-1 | SVDLATDNYGYT
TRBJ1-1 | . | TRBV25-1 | ASSEGWEGTEAF
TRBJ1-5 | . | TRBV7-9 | ASSLTGGSNQPQH
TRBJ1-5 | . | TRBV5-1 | ASSTSRDQNQPQH
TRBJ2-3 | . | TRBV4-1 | ASSPTAVAVSPDTQY
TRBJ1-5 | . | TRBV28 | ASSLFFRSNQPQH
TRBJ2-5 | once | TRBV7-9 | ASRTTGAQETQY
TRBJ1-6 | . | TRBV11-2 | ASSDIEGQDSPLH
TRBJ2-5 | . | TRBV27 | ASSLGAGSGTQY
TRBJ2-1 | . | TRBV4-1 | ASSQDESDEQF
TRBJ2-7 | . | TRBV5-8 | ASSLELDEQY
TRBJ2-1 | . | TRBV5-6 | ASSLGRTVEDNEQF
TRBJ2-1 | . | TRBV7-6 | ASSTQGAPSGSQNYNEQF
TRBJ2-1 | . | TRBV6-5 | ASSPYNEQF
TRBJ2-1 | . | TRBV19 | ASSPPGPGFGNSYNEQF
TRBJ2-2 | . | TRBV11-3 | ASFFRVYPGELF
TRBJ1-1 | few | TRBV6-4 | ASSDGGQGGTEAF
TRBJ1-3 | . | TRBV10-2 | ASSLDRLGNTIY
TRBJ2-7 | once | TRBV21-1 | ASSQSPTTWSTSYEQY
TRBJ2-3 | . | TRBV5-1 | ASSPWDQVTDTQY
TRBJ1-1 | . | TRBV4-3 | ASSQDSRGHTEAF
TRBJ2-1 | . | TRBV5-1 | ASSYRTGNYNEQF
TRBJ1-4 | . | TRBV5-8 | ASSLSLDSATNEKLF
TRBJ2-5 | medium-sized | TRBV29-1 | SVEGGEETQY
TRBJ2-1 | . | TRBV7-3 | ASSPGGGTYNEQF
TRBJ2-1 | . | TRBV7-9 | ASSLDQGTYNEQF
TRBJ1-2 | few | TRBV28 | ASSPTGGYGYT
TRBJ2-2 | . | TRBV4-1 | ASSHPRGQGTGELF
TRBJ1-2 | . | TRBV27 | ASSSGQGNYGYT
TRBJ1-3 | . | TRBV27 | ASSLSSGIGNTIY
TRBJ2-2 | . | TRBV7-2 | ASSFGTSGTGELF
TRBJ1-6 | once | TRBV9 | ASSATRGGKDSPLH
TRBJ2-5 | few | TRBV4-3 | ASSQDIAGGVETQY
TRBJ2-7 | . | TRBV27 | ASSLTASGGYYEQY
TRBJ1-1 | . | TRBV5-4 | ASSEKDTVNTEAF
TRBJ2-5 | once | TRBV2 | ASFRTGWQETQY
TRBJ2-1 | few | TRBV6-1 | ASILGWGGDEQF
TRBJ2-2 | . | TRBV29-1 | SVGIWAGNTGELF
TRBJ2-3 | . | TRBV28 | ASSPTPAFTDTQY
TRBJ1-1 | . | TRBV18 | ASSFATGHSLEAF
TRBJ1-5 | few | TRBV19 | ASSNNQPQH
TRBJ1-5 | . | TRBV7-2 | ASSLVVDRGQLSNQPQH